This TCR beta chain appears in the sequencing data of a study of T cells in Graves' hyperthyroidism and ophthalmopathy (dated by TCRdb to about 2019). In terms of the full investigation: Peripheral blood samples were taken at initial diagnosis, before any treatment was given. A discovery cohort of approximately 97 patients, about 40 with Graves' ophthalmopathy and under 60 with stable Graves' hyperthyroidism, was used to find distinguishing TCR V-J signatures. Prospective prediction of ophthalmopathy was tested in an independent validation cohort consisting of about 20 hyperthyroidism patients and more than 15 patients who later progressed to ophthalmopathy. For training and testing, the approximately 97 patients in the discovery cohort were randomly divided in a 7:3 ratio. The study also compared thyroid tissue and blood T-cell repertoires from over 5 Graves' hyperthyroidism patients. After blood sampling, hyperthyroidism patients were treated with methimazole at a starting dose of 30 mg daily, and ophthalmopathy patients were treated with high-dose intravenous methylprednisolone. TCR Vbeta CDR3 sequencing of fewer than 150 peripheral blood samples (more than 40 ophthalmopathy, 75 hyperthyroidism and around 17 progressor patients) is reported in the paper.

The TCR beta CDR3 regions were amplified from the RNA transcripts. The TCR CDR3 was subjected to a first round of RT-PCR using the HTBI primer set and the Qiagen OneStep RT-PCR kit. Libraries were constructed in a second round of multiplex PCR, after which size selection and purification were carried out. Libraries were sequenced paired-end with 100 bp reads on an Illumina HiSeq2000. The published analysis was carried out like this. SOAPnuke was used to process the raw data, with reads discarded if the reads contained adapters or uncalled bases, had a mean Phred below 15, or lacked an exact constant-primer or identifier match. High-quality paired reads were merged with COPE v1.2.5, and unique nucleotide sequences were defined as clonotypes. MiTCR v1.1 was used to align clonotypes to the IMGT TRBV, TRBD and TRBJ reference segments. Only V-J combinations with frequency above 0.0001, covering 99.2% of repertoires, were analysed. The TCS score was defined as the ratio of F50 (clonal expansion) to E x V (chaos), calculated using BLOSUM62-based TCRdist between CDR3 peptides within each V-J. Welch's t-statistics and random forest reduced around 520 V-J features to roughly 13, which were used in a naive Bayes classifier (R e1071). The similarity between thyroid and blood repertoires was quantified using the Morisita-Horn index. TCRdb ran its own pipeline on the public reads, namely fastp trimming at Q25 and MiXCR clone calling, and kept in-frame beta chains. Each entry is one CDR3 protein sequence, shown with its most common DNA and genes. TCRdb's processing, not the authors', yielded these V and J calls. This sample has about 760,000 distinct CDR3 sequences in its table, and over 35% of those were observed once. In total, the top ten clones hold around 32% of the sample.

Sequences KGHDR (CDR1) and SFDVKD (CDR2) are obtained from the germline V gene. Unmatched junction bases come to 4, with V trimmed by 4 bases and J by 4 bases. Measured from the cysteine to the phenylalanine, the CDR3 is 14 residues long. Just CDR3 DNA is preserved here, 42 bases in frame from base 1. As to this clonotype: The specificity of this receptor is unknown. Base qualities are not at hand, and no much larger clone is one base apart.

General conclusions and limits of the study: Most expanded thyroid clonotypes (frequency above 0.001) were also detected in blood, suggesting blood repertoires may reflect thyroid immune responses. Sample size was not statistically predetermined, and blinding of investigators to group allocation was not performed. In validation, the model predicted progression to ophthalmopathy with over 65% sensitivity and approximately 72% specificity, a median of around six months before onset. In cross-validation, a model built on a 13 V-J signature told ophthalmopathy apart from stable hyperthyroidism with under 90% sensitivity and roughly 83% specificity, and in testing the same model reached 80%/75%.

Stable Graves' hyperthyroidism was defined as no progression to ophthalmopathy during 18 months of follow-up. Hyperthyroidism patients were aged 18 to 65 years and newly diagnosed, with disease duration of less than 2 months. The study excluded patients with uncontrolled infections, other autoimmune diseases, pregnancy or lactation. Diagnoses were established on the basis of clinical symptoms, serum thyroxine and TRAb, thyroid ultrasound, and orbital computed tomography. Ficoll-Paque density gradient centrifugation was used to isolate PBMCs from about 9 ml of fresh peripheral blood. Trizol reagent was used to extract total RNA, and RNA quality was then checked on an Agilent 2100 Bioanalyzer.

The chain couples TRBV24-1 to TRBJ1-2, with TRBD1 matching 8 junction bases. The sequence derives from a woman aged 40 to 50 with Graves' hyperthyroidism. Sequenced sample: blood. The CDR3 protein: CATSETGVSYGYTF. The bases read TGTGCCACCAGTGAGACAGGGGTATCCTATGGCTACACCTTC.